The rows below give T cell receptor beta chains drawn from one sample of a study of human T cells and chemical hapten exposure. TCRdb redid the calling of the RACE reads with MiXCR, one entry per CDR3 protein. The sample records 35,000 to 50,000 distinct CDR3 sequences, roughly a tenth being singletons. The sequenced sample was whole blood, obtained in connection with sensitization to the hapten diphenylcyclopropenone (DPC). Receptor source: a young man with alopecia areata. Some clones in this sample may be carry-over from other donors' samples. Each CDR3 is given with its conserved first and last residue. The D gene is left open where the match is weak. Clone size is given for some rows only: seen once, a few or many times, or a class if the clone is expanded.

J	V	D	size	DNA	CDR3
TRBJ2-7	TRBV5-1	TRBD1	few	TGCGCCAGCAGCTTGTCCGGGACAGGGTACCCCTACGAGCAGTACTTC	CASSLSGTGYPYEQYF
TRBJ2-1	TRBV30	TRBD1	.	TGTGCCTGGAGTGTGGTCGGGACAGGGAAGCAGTTCTTC	CAWSVVGTGKQFF
TRBJ2-1	TRBV5-1	TRBD2	.	TGCGCCAGCAGCCCGGGGGGGCTCTACAATGAGCAGTTCTTC	CASSPGGLYNEQFF
TRBJ2-3	TRBV9	TRBD2	many	TGTGCCAGCAGCGTAGCTAGTCGGACTAGCGGGAGCAGCACAGATACGCAGTATTTT	CASSVASRTSGSSTDTQYF
TRBJ1-1	TRBV7-9	.	many	TGTGCCAGCAGCTTAATCAACACTGAAGCTTTCTTT	CASSLINTEAFF
TRBJ1-1	TRBV7-3	.	.	TGTGCCAGCAGCTTAATTAGAAACACTGAAGCTTTCTTT	CASSLIRNTEAFF
TRBJ1-2	TRBV28	TRBD1	many	TGTGCCAGCAGTAGCCCGACCGGGACAGAAATTACTAACTATGGCTACACCTTC	CASSSPTGTEITNYGYTF
TRBJ2-4	TRBV11-3	.	many	TGTGCCAGCAGCTTCAGCGGGCCCAACATTCAGTACTTC	CASSFSGPNIQYF
TRBJ2-3	TRBV12-3/TRBV12-4	.	few	TGTGCCAGCAGCCTATACCTCGGACCAAGCACAGATACGCAGTATTTT	CASSLYLGPSTDTQYF
TRBJ2-3	TRBV20-1	TRBD2	.	TGCAGTGCTAGAGTGCTAGCGGGGACAGATACGCAGTATTTT	CSARVLAGTDTQYF
TRBJ2-3	TRBV12-3/TRBV12-4	TRBD1	many	TGTGCCAGCAATAACGACAGGGGCCGCACAGATACGCAGTATTTT	CASNNDRGRTDTQYF
TRBJ1-2	TRBV15	.	.	TGTGCCACCAGCAGAGGGCAGGGGTCCTCCTATGGCTACACCTTC	CATSRGQGSSYGYTF
TRBJ2-5	TRBV29-1	TRBD2	many	TGCAGCGTTAGCGGGGCCCAAGAGACCCAGTACTTC	CSVSGAQETQYF
TRBJ1-5	TRBV9	.	.	TGTGCCAGCAGCCCCGATATGGGGCGGGAGCCCCAGCATTTT	CASSPDMGREPQHF
TRBJ1-5	TRBV5-1	TRBD1	many	TGCGCCAGCAGTCTCGAGGGACAGGGCGGCAATCAGCCCCAGCATTTT	CASSLEGQGGNQPQHF
TRBJ2-1	TRBV9	TRBD2	.	TGTGCCAGCAGCCCCGGGCCTAGCGGTTACAATGAGCAGTTCTTC	CASSPGPSGYNEQFF
TRBJ2-5	TRBV7-6	TRBD2	.	TGTGCCAACACCCTACTAGCGGGGCCCCAAGAGACCCAGTACTTC	CANTLLAGPQETQYF
TRBJ1-1	TRBV10-3	.	.	TGTGCCATCAGTCCTCAGGGAGGTAACACTGAAGCTTTCTTT	CAISPQGGNTEAFF